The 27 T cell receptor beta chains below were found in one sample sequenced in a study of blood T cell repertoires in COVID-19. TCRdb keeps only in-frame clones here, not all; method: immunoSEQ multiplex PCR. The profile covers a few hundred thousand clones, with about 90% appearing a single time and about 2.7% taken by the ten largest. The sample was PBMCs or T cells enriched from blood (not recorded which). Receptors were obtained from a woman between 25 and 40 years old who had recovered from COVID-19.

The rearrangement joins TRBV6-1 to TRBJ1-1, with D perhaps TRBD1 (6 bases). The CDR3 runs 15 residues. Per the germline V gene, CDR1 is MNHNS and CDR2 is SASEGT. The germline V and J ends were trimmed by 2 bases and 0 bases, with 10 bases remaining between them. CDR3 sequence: CASSENRVMNTEAFF. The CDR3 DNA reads TGTGCCAGCAGTGAAAACAGGGTCATGAACACTGAAGCTTTCTTT.

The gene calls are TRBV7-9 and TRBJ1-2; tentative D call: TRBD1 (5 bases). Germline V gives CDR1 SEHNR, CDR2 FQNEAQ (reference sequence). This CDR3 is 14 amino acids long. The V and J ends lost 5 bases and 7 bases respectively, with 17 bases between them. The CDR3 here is CASSPWGGSGGYTF. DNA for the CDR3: TGTGCCAGCAGCCCTTGGGGGGGTAGCGGTGGCTACACCTTC.

The CDR3 DNA reads as TGTGCCAGCATAAGGTCGTCAGGGGAAGAGACCCAGTACTTC. Protein product: CASIRSSGEETQYF. This chain connects TRBV6-5 to TRBJ2-5; D might be TRBD1 (6 bases). Trimming stripped 7 bases from V and 3 bases from J, with 15 bases between. CDR1 and CDR2 from the germline V gene are MNHEY and SVGAGI. This CDR3 contains 14 residues.

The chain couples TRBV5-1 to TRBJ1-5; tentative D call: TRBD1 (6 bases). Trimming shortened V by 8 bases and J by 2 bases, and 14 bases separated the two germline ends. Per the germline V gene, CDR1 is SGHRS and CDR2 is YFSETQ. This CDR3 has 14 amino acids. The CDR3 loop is CASLGGEGNQPQHF. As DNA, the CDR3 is TGCGCCAGTTTAGGGGGGGAAGGCAATCAGCCCCAGCATTTT. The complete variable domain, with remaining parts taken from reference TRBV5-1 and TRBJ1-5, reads KAGVTQTPRYLIKTRGQQVTLSCSPISGHRSVSWYQQTPGQGLQFLFEYFSETQRNKGNFPGRFSGRQFSNSRSEMNVSTLELGDSALYLCASLGGEGNQPQHFGDGTRLSIL.

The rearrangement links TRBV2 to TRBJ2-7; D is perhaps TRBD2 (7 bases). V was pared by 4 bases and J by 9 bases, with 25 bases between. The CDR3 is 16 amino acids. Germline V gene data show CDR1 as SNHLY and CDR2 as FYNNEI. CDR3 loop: CASSAKGGAPLLGQYF. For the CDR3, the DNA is TGTGCCAGCAGTGCCAAGGGGGGGGCTCCTTTACTCGGGCAGTACTTC.

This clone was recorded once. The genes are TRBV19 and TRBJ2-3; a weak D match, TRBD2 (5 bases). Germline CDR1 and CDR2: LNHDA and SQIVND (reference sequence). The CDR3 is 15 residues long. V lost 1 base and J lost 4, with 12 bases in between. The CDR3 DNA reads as TGTGCCAGTAGTATAGGGGAGCTGGTCGCAGATACGCAGTATTTT. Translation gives CASSIGELVADTQYF.

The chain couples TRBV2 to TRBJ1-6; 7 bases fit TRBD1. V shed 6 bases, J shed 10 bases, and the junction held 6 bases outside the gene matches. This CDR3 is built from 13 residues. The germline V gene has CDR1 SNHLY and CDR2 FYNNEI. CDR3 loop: CASRTQGDSPLHF. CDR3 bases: TGTGCCAGCAGAACGCAGGGGGACTCACCCCTCCACTTT.

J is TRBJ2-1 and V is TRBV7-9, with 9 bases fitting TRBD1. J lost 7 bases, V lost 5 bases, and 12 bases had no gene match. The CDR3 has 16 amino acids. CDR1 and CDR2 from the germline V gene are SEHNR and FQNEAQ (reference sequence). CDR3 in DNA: TGTGCCAGCAGCCCGCTAGGGACAGGGTGGCAGAATGAGCAGTTCTTC. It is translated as CASSPLGTGWQNEQFF. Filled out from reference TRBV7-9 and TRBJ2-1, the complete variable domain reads DTGVSQNPRHKITKRGQNVTFRCDPISEHNRLYWYRQTLGQGPEFLTYFQNEAQLEKSRLLSDRFSAERPKGSFSTLEIQRTEQGDSAMYLCASSPLGTGWQNEQFFGPGTRLTVL.

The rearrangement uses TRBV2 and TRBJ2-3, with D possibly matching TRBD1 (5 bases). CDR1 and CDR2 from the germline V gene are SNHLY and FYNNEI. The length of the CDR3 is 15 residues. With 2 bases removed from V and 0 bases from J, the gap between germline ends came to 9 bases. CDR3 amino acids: CASSEMGPSTDTQYF. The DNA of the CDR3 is TGTGCCAGCAGTGAAATGGGGCCGAGCACAGATACGCAGTATTTT.

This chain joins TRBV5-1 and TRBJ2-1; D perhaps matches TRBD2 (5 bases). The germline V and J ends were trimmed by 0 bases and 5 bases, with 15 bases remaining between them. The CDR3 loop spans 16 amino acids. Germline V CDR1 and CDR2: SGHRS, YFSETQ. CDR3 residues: CASSLAIPGIHNEQFF. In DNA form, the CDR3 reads TGCGCCAGCAGCTTGGCTATCCCGGGGATTCACAATGAGCAGTTCTTC. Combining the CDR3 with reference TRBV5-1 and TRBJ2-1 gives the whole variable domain KAGVTQTPRYLIKTRGQQVTLSCSPISGHRSVSWYQQTPGQGLQFLFEYFSETQRNKGNFPGRFSGRQFSNSRSEMNVSTLELGDSALYLCASSLAIPGIHNEQFFGPGTRLTVL.

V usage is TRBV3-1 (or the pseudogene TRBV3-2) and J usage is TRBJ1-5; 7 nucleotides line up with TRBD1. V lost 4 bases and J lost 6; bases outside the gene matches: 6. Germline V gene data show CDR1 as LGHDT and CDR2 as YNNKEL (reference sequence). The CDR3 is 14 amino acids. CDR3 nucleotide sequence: TGTGCCAGCAGCCTGGGGACAGACGGTCAGCCCCAGCATTTT. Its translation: CASSLGTDGQPQHF.

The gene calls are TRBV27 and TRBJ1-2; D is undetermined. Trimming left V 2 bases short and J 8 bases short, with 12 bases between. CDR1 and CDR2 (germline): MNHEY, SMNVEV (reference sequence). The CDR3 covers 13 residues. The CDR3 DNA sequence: TGTGCCAGCAGTTTAGGGCACCGAGAGGGCTACACCTTC. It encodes CASSLGHREGYTF.

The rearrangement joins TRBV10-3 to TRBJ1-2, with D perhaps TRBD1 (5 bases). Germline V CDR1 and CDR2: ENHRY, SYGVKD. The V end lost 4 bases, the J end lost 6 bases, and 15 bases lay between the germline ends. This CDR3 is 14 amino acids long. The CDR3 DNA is TGTGCCATCAGTGTCCGGGGGTGGGTGGATGGCTACACCTTC. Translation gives CAISVRGWVDGYTF.

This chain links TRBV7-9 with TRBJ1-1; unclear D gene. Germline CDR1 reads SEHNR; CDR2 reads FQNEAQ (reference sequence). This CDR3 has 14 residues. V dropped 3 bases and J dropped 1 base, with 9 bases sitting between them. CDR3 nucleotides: TGTGCCAGCAGCTTGCGGGGAGCGAACACTGAAGCTTTCTTT. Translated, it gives CASSLRGANTEAFF.

The CDR3 DNA follows: TGTGCCACCAGCAGAGCGGGAGTCCCTAATGAGCAGTTCTTC. Translating gives CATSRAGVPNEQFF. The V and J genes are TRBV15 and TRBJ2-1; maybe TRBD2 (6 bases). The germline V and J ends were trimmed by 1 base and 7 bases, with 11 bases remaining between them. Germline-derived CDR1 and CDR2 are LNHNV and YYDKDF (reference sequence). The CDR3 runs 14 residues.

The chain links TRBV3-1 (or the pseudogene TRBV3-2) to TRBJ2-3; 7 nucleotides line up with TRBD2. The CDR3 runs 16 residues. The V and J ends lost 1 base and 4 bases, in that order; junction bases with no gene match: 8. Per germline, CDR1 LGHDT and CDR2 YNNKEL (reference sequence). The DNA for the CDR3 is TGTGCCAGCAGCCAAGGGTCGGGAGGCGTGTCAGATACGCAGTATTTT. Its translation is CASSQGSGGVSDTQYF.

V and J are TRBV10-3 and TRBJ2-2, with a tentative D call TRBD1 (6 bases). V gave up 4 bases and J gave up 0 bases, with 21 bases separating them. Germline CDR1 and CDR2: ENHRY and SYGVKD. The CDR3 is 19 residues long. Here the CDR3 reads CAISGTPGQGASNTGELFF. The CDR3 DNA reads TGTGCCATCAGTGGGACGCCGGGACAAGGGGCTTCGAACACCGGGGAGCTGTTTTTT.

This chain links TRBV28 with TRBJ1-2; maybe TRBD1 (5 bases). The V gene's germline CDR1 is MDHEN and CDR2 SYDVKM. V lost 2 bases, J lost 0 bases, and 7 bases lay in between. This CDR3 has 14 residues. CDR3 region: CASSLGGSNYGYTF. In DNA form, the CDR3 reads TGTGCCAGCAGTTTAGGGGGGTCTAACTATGGCTACACCTTC.

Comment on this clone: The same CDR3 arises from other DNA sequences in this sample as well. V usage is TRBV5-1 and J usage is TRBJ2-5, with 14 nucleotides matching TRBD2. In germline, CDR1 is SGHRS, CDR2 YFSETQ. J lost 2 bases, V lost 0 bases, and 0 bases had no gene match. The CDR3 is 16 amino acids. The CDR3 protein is CASSLGTSGGQETQYF. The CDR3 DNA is TGCGCCAGCAGCTTGGGGACTAGCGGGGGGCAAGAGACCCAGTACTTC.

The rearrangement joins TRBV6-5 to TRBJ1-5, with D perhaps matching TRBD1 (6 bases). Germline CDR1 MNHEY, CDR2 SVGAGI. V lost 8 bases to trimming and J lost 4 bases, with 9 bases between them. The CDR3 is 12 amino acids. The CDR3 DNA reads TGTGCCAGCCTACAGGGTAATCAGCCCCAGCATTTT. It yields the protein CASLQGNQPQHF.

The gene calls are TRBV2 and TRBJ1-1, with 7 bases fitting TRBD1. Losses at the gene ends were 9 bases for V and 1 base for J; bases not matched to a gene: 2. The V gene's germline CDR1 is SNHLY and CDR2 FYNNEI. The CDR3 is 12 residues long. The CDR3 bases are TGTGCCAGTAGACAGGGGAACACTGAAGCTTTCTTT. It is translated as CASRQGNTEAFF.

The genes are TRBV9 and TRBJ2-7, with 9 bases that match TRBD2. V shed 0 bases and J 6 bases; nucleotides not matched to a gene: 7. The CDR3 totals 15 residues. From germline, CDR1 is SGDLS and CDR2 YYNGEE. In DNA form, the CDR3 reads TGTGCCAGCAGCGTAGAAGGTAGCGGGAGATTCGAGCAGTACTTC. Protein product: CASSVEGSGRFEQYF. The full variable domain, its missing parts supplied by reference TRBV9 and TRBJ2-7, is DSGVTQTPKHLITATGQRVTLRCSPRSGDLSVYWYQQSLDQGLQFLIQYYNGEERAKGNILERFSAQQFPDLHSELNLSSLELGDSALYFCASSVEGSGRFEQYFGPGTRLTVT.

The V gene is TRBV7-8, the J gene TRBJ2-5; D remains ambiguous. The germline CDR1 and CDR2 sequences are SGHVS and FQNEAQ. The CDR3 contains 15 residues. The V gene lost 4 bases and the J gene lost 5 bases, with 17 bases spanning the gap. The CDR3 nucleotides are TGTGCCAGCAGCTCGACGGTCAGTCGCGGCGAGACCCAGTACTTC. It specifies CASSSTVSRGETQYF.

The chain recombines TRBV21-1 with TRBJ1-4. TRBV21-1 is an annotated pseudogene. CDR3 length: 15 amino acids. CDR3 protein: CASSKAGLRNEKLFF. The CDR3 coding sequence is TGTGCCAGCAGCAAAGCTGGACTCAGAAATGAAAAACTGTTTTTT.

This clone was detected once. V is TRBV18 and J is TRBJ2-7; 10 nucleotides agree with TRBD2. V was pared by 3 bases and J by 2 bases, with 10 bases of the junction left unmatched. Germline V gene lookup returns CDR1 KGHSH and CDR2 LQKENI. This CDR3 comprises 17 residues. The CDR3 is CASSPDLTSGTAYEQYF. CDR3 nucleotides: TGTGCCAGCTCACCCGACTTAACTAGCGGGACAGCCTACGAGCAGTACTTC.

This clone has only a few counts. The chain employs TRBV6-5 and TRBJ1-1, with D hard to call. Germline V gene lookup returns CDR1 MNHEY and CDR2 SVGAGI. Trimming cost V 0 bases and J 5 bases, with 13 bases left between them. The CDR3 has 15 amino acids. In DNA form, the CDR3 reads TGTGCCAGCAGTTACTCCTCCGGGTCAAGTACTGAAGCTTTCTTT. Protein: CASSYSSGSSTEAFF.

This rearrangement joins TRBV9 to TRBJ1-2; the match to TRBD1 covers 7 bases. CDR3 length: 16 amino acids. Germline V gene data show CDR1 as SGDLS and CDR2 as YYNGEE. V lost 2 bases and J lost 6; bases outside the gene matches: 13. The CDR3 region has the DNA TGTGCCAGCAGCGTCCCCATAGACAGGGTGCAAGATGGCTACACCTTC. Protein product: CASSVPIDRVQDGYTF. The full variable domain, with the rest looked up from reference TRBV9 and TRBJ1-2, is DSGVTQTPKHLITATGQRVTLRCSPRSGDLSVYWYQQSLDQGLQFLIQYYNGEERAKGNILERFSAQQFPDLHSELNLSSLELGDSALYFCASSVPIDRVQDGYTFGSGTRLTVV.